The source of this T cell receptor (beta chain) is a study of human T cells and chemical hapten exposure. For the study at large: Small pooled library volume differences mainly caused per-sample TCR yield variation. Study observations and caveats: DPC sensitization left the count of TCRs above 1 in 1000 unchanged.

Unseparated into fractions, whole blood served as the source from which total RNA was extracted. In this sample, this clonotype turned up many times. Its target is unknown. The V gene lost 6 bases and the J gene lost 0 bases, with 17 bases spanning the gap. The CDR3 spans 16 residues. From germline, CDR1 is MDHEN and CDR2 SYDVKM. The library tagged individual cDNA molecules with unique molecular identifiers. A single record per CDR3 protein comes from TCRdb applying MiXCR to the reads. The table has about 120,000 distinct CDR3 sequences, approximately 9.3% seen once. The sequenced material came from whole blood. The chain recombines TRBV28 with TRBJ1-1, with D perhaps matching TRBD1 (6 bases). This receptor was taken from a human donor in good health. Some clones in this sample may be carry-over from other donors' samples. CDR3 loop: CASRTGGTAMNTEAFF. Here the CDR3 DNA reads TGTGCCAGCAGGACAGGTGGGACGGCGATGAACACTGAAGCTTTCTTT.